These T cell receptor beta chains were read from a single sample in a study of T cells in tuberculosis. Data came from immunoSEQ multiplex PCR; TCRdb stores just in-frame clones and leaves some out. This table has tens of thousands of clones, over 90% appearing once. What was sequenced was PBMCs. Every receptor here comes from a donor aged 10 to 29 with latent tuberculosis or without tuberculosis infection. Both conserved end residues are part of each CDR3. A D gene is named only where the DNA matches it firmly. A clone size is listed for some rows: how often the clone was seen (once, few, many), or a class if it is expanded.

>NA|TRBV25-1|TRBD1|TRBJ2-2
TGTGCCAGCAGTGCTCCCTCCACCGGGACAGGGTATACCGGGGAGCTGTTTTTT
CASSAPSTGTGYTGELFF
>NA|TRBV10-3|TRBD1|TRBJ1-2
TGTGCCATCAGTGAGACGGGACCGGGACAGGGGATAGAGGGCTACACCTTC
CAISETGPGQGIEGYTF
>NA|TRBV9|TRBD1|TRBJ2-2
TGTGCCAGCAGCGGCCCGGGACAGGGGAACACCGGGGAGCTGTTTTTT
CASSGPGQGNTGELFF
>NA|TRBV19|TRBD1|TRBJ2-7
TGTGCCAGTAGTATTGACAGGGGCTGGTACGAGCAGTACTTC
CASSIDRGWYEQYF
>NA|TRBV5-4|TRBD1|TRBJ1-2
TGTGCCAGCAGAAGACAGGGAAACGGGAATGGCTACACCTTC
CASRRQGNGNGYTF
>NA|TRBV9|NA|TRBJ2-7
TGTGCCAGCAGCGCTGGGACACCAACCTCCTACGAGCAGTACTTC
CASSAGTPTSYEQYF
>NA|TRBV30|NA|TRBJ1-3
TGTGCCTGGAGTGGCAGGGTAGCTGGAAACACCATATATTTT
CAWSGRVAGNTIYF
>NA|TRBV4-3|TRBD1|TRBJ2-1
TGCGCCAGCAGCCAAGGTTATGGGACAGATTACAATGAGCAGTTCTTC
CASSQGYGTDYNEQFF
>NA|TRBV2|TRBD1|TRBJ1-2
TGTGCCAGCAGTGTAGGGCAGGGGGCAGTCTATGGCTACACCTTC
CASSVGQGAVYGYTF
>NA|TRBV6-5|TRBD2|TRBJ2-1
TGTGCCAGCAGTTATTTCGGCGGGGGGGCAAATGAGCAGTTCTTC
CASSYFGGGANEQFF
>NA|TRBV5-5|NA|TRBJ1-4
TGTGCCAGCAGCGCTTCACCGAGGGATAATGAAAAACTGTTTTTT
CASSASPRDNEKLFF
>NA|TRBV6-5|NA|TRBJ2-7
TGTGCCAGCAGTTACCGGGGAAGGGAGCAGTACTTC
CASSYRGREQYF
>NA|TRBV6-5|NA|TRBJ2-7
TGTGCCTCCAGATTTAGCGGCGCCTACGAGCAGTACTTC
CASRFSGAYEQYF
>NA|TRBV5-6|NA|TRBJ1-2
TGTGCCAGCAGCTTGTTAGGGCAGACAGCGACTGCCCCCTTC
CASSLLGQTATAPF
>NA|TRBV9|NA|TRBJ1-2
TGTGCCAGCAGCGTAGCCGCGGGGAGGAACTATGGCTACACCTTC
CASSVAAGRNYGYTF
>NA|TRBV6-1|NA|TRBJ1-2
TGTGCCAGCAGTGAATTATTGGGGCTAGGCTACACCTTC
CASSELLGLGYTF
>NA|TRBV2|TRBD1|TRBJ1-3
TGTGCCAGCAGTTCAGGACAGGGCTGGGGAAACACCATATATTTT
CASSSGQGWGNTIYF
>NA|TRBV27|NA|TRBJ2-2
TGTGCCAGCAGACAGTCGAACACCGGGGAGCTGTTTTTT
CASRQSNTGELFF
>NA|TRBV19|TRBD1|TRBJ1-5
TGTGCCAGTAGTAAGGGCAGGGGGAATCAGCCCCAGCATTTT
CASSKGRGNQPQHF
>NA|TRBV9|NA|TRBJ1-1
TGTGCCAGCAGCGTAGTATTTCGGGTATGGCGGAACACTGAAGCTTTCTTT
CASSVVFRVWRNTEAFF
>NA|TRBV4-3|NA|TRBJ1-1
TGCGCCAGCAGCCAACAGGGGTACGGGAACACTGAAGCTTTCTTT
CASSQQGYGNTEAFF
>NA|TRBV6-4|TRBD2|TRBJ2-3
TGTGCCAGCAGTGACAGGGAGGGGTCAAGCACAGATACGCAGTATTTT
CASSDREGSSTDTQYF
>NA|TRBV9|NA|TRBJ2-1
TGTGCCAGCAGCGGAGCACCCCAGGGGAGCCCCTACAATGAGCAGTTCTTC
CASSGAPQGSPYNEQFF
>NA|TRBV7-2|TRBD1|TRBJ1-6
TGTGCCAGCAGCCTAGAGTACAGGGGTTCACCCCTCCACTTT
CASSLEYRGSPLHF
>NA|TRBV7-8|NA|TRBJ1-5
TGTGCCAGCAGCTTACCGGGATATCAGCCCCAGCATTTT
CASSLPGYQPQHF
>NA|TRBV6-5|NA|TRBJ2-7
TGTGCCAGCAGTTATTACTACGAGCAGTACTTC
CASSYYYEQYF
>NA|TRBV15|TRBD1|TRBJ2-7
TGTGCCACCAGCAGAGATCCCAGGGGGAACCCCTACGAGCAGTACTTC
CATSRDPRGNPYEQYF
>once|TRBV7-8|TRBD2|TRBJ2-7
TGTGCCAGCAGCTTACCGAGCGGGGTCTACGAGCAGTACTTC
CASSLPSGVYEQYF
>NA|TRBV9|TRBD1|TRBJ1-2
TGTGCCAGCAGCGTAGGCACAGGGGGTTTTGACTATGGCTACACCTTC
CASSVGTGGFDYGYTF
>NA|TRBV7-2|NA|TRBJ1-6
TGTGCCAGCAGCTTAGGAGGGTATAATTCACCCCTCCACTTT
CASSLGGYNSPLHF
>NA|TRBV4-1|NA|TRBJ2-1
TGCGCCAGCAGCTTAGAGACTAGGATCAGTGGGTATGAGCAGTTCTTC
CASSLETRISGYEQFF
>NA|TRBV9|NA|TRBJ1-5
TGTGCCAGCAGCGTAGGACAGCCGAATCAGCCCCAGCATTTT
CASSVGQPNQPQHF
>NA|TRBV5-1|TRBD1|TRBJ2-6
TGCGCCAGCAGCTTGGAGGTAGGGGGCAGGTGGGCCAACGTCCTGACTTTC
CASSLEVGGRWANVLTF
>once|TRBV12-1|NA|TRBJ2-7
TGTGCCAGCAGCTTTCTAACCCAGGGACAGACGAGCTCCTACGAGCAGTACTTC
CASSFLTQGQTSSYEQYF
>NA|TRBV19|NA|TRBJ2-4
TGTGCCAGTAGCTCGCGCCGGCAGGGAGGCAAAAACATTCAGTACTTC
CASSSRRQGGKNIQYF
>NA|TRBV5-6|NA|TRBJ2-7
TGTGCCAGCAGCTTGGCCGGACACTACGAGCAGTACTTC
CASSLAGHYEQYF
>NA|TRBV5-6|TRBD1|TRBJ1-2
TGTGCCAGCAGCTCGACGGACAGGAACTATGGCTACACCTTC
CASSSTDRNYGYTF
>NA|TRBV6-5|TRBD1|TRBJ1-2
TGTGCCAGCAGTTCAGAACGGGACAGTCTCTATCGCTACACCTTC
CASSSERDSLYRYTF
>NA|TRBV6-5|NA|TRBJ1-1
TGTGCCAGCAGTTATAGTCGAGGCACTGAAGCTTTCTTT
CASSYSRGTEAFF
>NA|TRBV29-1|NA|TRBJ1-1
TGCAGCGTTGACGTTCCCCCCCGGGGAGGGAACACTGAAGCTTTCTTT
CSVDVPPRGGNTEAFF
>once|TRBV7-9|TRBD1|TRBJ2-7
TGTGCCAGCAGTTTTAACAGGGGCCCGGACGAGCAGTACTTC
CASSFNRGPDEQYF
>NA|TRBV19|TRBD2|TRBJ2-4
TGTGCCTCTAAGGTACTAGCGTCGGACATTCAGTACTTC
CASKVLASDIQYF
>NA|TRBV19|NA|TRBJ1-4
TGTGCCAGTAGTATAGGGCTGGGGCCCCGACAAGAAAATGAAAAACTGTTTTTT
CASSIGLGPRQENEKLFF
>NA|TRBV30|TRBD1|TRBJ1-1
TGTGCCGGGGACAGGGGGCTAAACACTGAAGCTTTCTTT
CAGDRGLNTEAFF
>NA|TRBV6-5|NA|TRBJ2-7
TGTGCCAGCAGTTACTCGACTAGTCATGTGTGGCAGTACTTC
CASSYSTSHVWQYF